The source of this TCR beta chain is a study of T-cell memory formation after mild COVID-19. The wider study: Largely, the TCR clusters proved donor specific.

Trimming left V 0 bases short and J 5 bases short, with 17 bases between. There are 16 residues in the CDR3. CDR1 and CDR2 (germline): SGHRS, YFSETQ. TCRdb independently ran MiXCR on the 5' RACE reads; one entry per CDR3 protein. This table has around 55,000 distinct CDR3 sequences, approximately 9.5% appearing once. The sequencing sample was made of PBMCs or a T cell subset sorted from them (not recorded which). This sequence originates from a man between 18 and 29 years old who had mild COVID-19 (a few samples of this study predate the infection). Cell type and time point are not known. The rearrangement links TRBV5-1 to TRBJ2-5, with D possibly being TRBD2 (5 bases). CDR3 protein: CASSLAGGTTGETQYF. The CDR3 nucleotides read TGCGCCAGCAGCTTGGCCGGAGGCACCACGGGGGAGACCCAGTACTTC.